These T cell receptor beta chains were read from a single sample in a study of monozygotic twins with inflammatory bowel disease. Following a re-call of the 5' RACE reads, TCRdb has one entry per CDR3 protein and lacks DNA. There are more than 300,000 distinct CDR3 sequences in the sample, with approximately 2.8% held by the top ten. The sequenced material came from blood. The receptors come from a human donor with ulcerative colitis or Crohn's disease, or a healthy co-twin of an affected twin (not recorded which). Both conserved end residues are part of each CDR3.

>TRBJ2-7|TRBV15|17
CATSRIPPGQGYYEQYF
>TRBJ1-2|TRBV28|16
CASSFMDVVIGYGYTF
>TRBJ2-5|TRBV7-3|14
CASSLTGLQETQYF
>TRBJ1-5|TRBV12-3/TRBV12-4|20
CASSLDFRTGYFHSNQPQHF
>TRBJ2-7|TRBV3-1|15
CASSQEGTGAYEQYF
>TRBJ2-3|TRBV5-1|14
CASSLARSTDTQYF
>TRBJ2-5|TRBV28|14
CASSLDRDWVTQYF
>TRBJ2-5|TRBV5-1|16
CASSSQPTSGGETQYF
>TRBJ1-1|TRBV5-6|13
CASSLESRTEAFF
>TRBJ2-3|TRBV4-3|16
CASSHRTDSSTDTQYF
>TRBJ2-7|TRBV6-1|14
CASSRAAQNYEQYF
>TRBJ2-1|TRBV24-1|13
CATSGLQYNEQFF
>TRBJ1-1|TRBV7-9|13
CASSFRRNTEAFF
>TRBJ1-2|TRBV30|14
CAWSAGLSGYGYTF
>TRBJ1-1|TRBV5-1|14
CASSSRDQGPEAFF
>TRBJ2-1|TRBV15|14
CATTARNSYNEQFF
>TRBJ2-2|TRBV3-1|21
CASSQAVDVSGEGSNTGELFF
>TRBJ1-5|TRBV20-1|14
CSVTQGGGGQPQHF
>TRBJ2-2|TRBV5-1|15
CASSLRQGATGELFF
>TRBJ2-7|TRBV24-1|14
CATSAWDSAYEQYF
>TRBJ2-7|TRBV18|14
CASSPARVDYEQYF